This TCR beta chain was recorded in a study of shared clonotypes between healthy human individuals. Overall study context: The donors, two women and a few men, were aged 18 to 49. Whole-study findings and limits: Sharing across several donors was seen in 5% to 5.5% of naive CD4 clonotypes. Sequencing depth was predicted to influence how clonotypes are shared among donors.

V was clipped by 4 bases and J by 2 bases, with 18 bases between them. Germline lookup yields CDR1 SGHNT and CDR2 YYREEE (reference sequence). This CDR3 spans 16 amino acids. The method was immunoSEQ multiplex PCR; TCRdb's version includes in-frame clones alone and lacks a portion of them. Of 650,000 to 800,000 clones listed, over 55% are singletons. This clone was seen only a few times. Its antigen is not known. This sequence originates from a woman aged 25 to 39 in good health. Sequencing was done on a sample of memory CD4+ T cells sorted from blood. Subset of the sample: CD45RA-negative fraction. V usage is TRBV5-4 and J usage is TRBJ2-5, with a possible D match to TRBD1 (6 bases). DNA for the CDR3: TGTGCCAGCAGCCCGACGGACAGTTCCCAACAAGAGACCCAGTACTTC. This sequence encodes CASSPTDSSQQETQYF.